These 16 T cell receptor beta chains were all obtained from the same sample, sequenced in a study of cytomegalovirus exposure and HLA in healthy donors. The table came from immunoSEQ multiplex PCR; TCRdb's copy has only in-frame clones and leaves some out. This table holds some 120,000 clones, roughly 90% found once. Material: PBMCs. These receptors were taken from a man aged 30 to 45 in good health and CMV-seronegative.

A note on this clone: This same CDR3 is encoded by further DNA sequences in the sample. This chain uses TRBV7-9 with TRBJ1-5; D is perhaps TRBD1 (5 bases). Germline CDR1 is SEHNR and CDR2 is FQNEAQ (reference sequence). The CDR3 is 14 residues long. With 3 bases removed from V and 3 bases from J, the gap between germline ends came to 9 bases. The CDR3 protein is CASSFPGNNQPQHF. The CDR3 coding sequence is TGTGCCAGCAGCTTTCCAGGGAACAATCAGCCCCAGCATTTT.

The CDR3 here is CASSYSSLGSSYEQYF. The CDR3 DNA sequence: TGTGCCAGCAGTTACTCGAGTCTAGGGAGCTCCTACGAGCAGTACTTC. This chain connects TRBV6-5 to TRBJ2-7; TRBD2 is a possible D gene (5 bases). The CDR3 totals 16 residues. Trimming took 0 bases from V and 0 from J, leaving 12 bases between them. CDR1 and CDR2 (germline): MNHEY, SVGAGI.

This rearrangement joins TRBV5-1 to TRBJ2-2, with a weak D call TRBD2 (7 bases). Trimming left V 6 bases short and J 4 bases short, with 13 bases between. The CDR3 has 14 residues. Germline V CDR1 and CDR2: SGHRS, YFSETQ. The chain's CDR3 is CASNGGQATGELFF. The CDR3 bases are TGCGCCAGCAACGGGGGGCAAGCCACCGGGGAGCTGTTTTTT.

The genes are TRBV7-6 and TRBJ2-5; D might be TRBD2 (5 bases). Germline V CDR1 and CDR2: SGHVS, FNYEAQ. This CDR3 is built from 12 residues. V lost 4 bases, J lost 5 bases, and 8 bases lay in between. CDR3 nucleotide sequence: TGTGCCAGCAGCTCTAGCCGGGAGACCCAGTACTTC. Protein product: CASSSSRETQYF.

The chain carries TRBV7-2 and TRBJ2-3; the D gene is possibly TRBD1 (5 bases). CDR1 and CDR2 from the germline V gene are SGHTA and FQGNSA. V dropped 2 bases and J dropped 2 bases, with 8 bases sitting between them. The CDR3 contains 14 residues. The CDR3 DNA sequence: TGTGCCAGCAGCTTACGACAGTCCACAGATACGCAGTATTTT. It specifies CASSLRQSTDTQYF.

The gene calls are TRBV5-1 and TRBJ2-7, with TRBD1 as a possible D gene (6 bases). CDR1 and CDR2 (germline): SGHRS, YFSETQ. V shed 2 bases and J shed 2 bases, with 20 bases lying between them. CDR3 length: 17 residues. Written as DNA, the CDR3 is TGCGCCAGCAGCTTTCAAGGTCCCGGGCAGGGGACCTACGAGCAGTACTTC. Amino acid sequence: CASSFQGPGQGTYEQYF.

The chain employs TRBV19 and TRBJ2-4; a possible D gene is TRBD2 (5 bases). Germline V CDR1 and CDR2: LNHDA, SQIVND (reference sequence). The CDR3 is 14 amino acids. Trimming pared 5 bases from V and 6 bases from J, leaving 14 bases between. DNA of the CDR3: TGTGCCAGTAGTTTAGTAGGGAGTGGAAACATTCAGTACTTC. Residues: CASSLVGSGNIQYF.

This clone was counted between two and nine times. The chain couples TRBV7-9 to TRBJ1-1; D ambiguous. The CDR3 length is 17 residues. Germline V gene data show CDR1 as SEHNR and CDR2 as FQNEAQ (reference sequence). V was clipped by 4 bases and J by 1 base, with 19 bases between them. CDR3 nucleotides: TGTGCCAGCAGCTCCGAGACGTCGACTACCGAGAACACTGAAGCTTTCTTT. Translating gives CASSSETSTTENTEAFF.

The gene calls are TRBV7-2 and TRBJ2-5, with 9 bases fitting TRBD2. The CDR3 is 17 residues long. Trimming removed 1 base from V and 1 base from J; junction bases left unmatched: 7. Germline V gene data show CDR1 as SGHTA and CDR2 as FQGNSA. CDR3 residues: CASSLGPRAGGQETQYF. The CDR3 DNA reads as TGTGCCAGCAGCTTAGGTCCGCGAGCGGGGGGCCAAGAGACCCAGTACTTC.

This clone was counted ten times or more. The CDR3 is CASSPDRGEQYF. The CDR3, as DNA: TGTGCCAGCTCACCCGACAGGGGCGAGCAGTACTTC. This rearrangement joins TRBV18 to TRBJ2-7; 8 bases agree with TRBD1. The CDR3 is 12 residues long. Germline V gene sequence: CDR1 KGHSH, CDR2 LQKENI. V shed 3 bases and J 6 bases; nucleotides not matched to a gene: 1.

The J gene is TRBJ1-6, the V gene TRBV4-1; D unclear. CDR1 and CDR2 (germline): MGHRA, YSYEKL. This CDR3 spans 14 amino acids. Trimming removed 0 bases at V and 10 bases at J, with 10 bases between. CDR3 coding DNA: TGCGCCAGCAGCCAAGATGTGCGGGAATCACCCCTCCACTTT. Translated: CASSQDVRESPLHF.

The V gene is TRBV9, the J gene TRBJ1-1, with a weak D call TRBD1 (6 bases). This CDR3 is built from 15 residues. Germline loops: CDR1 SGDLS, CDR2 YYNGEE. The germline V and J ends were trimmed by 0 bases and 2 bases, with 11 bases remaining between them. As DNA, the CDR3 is TGTGCCAGCAGCGTAGGGGGACACAGAAACACTGAAGCTTTCTTT. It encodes CASSVGGHRNTEAFF.

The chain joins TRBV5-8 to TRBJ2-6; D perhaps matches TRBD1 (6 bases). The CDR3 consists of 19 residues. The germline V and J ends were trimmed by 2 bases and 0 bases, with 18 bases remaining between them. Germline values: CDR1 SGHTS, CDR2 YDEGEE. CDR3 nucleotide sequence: TGTGCCAGCAGCTTCAGGACATGGACAGCTCTCTCTGGGGCCAACGTCCTGACTTTC. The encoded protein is CASSFRTWTALSGANVLTF. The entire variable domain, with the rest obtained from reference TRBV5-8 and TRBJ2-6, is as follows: EAGVTQSPTHLIKTRGQQATLRCSPISGHTSVYWYQQALGLGLQFLLWYDEGEERNRGNFPPRFSGRQFPNYSSELNVNALELEDSALYLCASSFRTWTALSGANVLTFGAGSRLTVL.

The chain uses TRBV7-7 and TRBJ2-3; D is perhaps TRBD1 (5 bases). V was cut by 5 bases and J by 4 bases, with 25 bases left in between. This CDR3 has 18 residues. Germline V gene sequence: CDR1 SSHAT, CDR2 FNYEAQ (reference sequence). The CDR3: CASSPLTIQAGFSDTQYF. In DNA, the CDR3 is TGTGCCAGCAGCCCCCTCACCATACAGGCAGGATTCTCAGATACGCAGTATTTT. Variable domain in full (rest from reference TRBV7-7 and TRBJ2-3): GAGVSQSPRYKVTKRGQDVTLRCDPISSHATLYWYQQALGQGPEFLTYFNYEAQPDKSGLPSDRFSAERPEGSISTLTIQRTEQRDSAMYRCASSPLTIQAGFSDTQYFGPGTRLTVL.

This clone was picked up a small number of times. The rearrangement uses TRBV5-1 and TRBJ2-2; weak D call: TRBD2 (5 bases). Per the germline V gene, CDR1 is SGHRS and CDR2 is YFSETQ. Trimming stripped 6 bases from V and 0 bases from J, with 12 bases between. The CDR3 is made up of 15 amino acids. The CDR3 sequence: CASNEGNSNTGELFF. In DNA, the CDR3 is TGCGCCAGCAATGAGGGCAACTCGAACACCGGGGAGCTGTTTTTT.

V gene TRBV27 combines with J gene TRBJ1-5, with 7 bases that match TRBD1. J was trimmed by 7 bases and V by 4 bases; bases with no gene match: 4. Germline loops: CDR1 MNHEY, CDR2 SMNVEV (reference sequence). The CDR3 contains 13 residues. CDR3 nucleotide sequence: TGTGCCAGCAGTTACGGGGACAGACAGCCCCAGCATTTT. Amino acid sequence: CASSYGDRQPQHF.